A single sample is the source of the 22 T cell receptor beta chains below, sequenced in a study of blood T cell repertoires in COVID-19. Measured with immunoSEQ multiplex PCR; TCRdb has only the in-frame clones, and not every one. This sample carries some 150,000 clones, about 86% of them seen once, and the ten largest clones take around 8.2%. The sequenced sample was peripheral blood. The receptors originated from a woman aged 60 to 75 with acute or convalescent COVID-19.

The CDR3 DNA sequence: TGTGCCAGCAGTTTCCCGGGACAGGGGGTCTCCTACGAGCAGTACTTC. Its protein product is CASSFPGQGVSYEQYF. The chain recombines TRBV6-2 or TRBV6-3 with TRBJ2-7; 11 bases match TRBD1. The CDR3 consists of 16 residues. V lost 4 bases to trimming and J lost 0 bases; unmatched junction nucleotides: 5. In germline, CDR1 is MNHEY, CDR2 SVGEGT.

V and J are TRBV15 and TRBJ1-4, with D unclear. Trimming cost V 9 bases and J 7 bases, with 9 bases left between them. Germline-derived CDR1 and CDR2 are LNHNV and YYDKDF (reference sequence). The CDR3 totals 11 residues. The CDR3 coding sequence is TGTGCCACGAGTGGGAGTGAAAAACTGTTTTTT. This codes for CATSGSEKLFF.

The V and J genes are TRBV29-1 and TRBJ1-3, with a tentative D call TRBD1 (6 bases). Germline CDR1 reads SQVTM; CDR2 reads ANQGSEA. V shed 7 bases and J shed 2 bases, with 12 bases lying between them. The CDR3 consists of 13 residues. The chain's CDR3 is CSAWGGPGNTIYF. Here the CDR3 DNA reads TGCAGCGCATGGGGGGGCCCTGGAAACACCATATATTTT.

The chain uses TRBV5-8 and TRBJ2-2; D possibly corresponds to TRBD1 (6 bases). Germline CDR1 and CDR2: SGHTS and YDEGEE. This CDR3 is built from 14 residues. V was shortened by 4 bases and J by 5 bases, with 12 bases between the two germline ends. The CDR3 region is CASSGGHRTGELFF. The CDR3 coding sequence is TGTGCCAGCAGCGGGGGACATCGAACCGGGGAGCTGTTTTTT.

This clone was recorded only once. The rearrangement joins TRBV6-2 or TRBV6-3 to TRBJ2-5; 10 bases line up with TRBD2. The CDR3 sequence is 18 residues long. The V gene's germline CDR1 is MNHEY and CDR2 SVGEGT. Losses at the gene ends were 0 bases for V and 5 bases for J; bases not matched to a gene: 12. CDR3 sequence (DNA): TGTGCCAGCAGTTACTCGAGGAGACTAGCGGGCGATGGGGAGACCCAGTACTTC. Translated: CASSYSRRLAGDGETQYF.

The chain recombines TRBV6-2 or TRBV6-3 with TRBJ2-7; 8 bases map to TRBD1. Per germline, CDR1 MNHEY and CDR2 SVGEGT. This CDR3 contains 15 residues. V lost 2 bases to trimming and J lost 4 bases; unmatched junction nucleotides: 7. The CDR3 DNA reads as TGTGCCAGCAGTTACGGGCAGGGGGCAACGTACGAGCAGTACTTC. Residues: CASSYGQGATYEQYF.

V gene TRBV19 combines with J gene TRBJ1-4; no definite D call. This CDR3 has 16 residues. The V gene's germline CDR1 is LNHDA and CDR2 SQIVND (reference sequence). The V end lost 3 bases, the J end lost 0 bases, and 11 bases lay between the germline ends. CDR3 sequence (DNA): TGTGCCAGTAGTATTGGGTCGAGGGCAACTAATGAAAAACTGTTTTTT. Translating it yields CASSIGSRATNEKLFF. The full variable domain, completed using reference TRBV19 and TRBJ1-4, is DGGITQSPKYLFRKEGQNVTLSCEQNLNHDAMYWYRQDPGQGLRLIYYSQIVNDFQKGDIAEGYSVSREKKESFPLTVTSAQKNPTAFYLCASSIGSRATNEKLFFGSGTQLSVL.

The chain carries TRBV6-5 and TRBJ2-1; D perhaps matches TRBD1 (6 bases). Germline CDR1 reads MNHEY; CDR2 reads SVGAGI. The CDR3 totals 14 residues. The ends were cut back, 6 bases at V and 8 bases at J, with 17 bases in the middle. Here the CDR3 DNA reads TGTGCCAGCAGCATAGCACAGGGCGGCGATGAGCAGTTCTTC. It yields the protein CASSIAQGGDEQFF.

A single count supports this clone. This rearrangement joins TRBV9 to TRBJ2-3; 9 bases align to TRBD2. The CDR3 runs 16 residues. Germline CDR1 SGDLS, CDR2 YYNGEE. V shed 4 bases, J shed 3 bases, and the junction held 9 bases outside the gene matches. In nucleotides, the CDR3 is TGTGCCAGCAGCCCTCGGGCTAGCGGGGCTACAGATACGCAGTATTTT. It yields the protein CASSPRASGATDTQYF.

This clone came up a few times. In DNA, the CDR3 is TGTGCCAGTAGTATAAACAGGGGGAACTATGGCTACACCTTC. This sequence encodes CASSINRGNYGYTF. The chain is built from TRBV19 and TRBJ1-2; TRBD1 agrees at 8 bases. Per germline, CDR1 LNHDA and CDR2 SQIVND (reference sequence). V was clipped by 2 bases and J by 2 bases; unmatched bases: 1. The CDR3 is made up of 14 amino acids. The entire variable domain, with the rest obtained from reference TRBV19 and TRBJ1-2, is as follows: DGGITQSPKYLFRKEGQNVTLSCEQNLNHDAMYWYRQDPGQGLRLIYYSQIVNDFQKGDIAEGYSVSREKKESFPLTVTSAQKNPTAFYLCASSINRGNYGYTFGSGTRLTVV.

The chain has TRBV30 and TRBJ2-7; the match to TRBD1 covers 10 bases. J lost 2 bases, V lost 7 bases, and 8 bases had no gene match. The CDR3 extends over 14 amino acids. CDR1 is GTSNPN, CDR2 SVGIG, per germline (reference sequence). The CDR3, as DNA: TGTGCCTTGTACCGGGACAGGGGACCCTACGAGCAGTACTTC. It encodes CALYRDRGPYEQYF.

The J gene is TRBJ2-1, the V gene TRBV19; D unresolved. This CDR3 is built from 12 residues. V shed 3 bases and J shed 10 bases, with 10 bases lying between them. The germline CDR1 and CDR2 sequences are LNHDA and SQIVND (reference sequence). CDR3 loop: CASSIRLREQFF. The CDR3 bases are TGTGCCAGTAGTATCCGCTTACGGGAGCAGTTCTTC.

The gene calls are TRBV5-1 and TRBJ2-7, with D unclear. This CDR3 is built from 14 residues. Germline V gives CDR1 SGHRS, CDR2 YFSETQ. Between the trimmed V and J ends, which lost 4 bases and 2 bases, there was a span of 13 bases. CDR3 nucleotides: TGCGCCAGCAGCCCTGACGCGACACCCTACGAGCAGTACTTC. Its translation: CASSPDATPYEQYF.

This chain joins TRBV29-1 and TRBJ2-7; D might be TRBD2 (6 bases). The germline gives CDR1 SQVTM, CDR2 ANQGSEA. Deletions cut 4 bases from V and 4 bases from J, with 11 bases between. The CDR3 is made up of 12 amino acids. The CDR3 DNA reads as TGCAGCGTTGTCCCGGGAGATTACGAGCAGTACTTC. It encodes CSVVPGDYEQYF.

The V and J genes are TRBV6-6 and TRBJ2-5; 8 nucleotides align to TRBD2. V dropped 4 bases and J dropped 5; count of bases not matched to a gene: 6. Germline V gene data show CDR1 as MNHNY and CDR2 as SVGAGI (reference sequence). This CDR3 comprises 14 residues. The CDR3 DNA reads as TGTGCCAGCAGTTCCCGTCCTAGCGGGGAGACCCAGTACTTC. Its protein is CASSSRPSGETQYF.

CDR3: CASSQESGGNSPLHF. The CDR3 region has the DNA TGTGCCAGCAGCCAAGAGTCAGGGGGTAATTCACCCCTCCACTTT. The V call is TRBV4-2, the J call TRBJ1-6, with TRBD1 matching over 7 bases. Trimming took 0 bases from V and 6 from J; bases not matched to a gene: 2. This CDR3 has 15 residues. Per germline, CDR1 LGHNA and CDR2 YNFKEQ.

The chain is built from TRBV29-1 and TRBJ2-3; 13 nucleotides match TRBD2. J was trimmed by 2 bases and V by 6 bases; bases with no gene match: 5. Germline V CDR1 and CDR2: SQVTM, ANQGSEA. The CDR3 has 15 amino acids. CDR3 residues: CSVSGLAGVTDTQYF. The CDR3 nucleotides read TGCAGCGTGTCCGGACTAGCGGGGGTCACAGATACGCAGTATTTT.

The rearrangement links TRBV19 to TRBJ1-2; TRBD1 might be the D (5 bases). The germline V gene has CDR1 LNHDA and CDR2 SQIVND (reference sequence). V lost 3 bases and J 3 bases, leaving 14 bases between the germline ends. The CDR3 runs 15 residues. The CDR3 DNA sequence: TGTGCCAGTAGTATGTGGACACAAGGAGACTATGGCTACACCTTC. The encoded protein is CASSMWTQGDYGYTF.

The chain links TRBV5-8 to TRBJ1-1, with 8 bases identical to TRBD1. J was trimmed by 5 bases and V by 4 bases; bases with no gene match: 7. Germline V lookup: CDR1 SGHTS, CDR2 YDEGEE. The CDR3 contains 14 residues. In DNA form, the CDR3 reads TGTGCCAGCAGCCCGGACAGGGCGGTGACTGAAGCTTTCTTT. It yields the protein CASSPDRAVTEAFF.

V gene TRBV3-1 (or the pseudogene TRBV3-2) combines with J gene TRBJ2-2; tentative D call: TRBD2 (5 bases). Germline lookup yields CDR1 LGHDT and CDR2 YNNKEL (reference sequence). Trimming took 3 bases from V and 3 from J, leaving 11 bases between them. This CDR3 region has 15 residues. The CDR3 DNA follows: TGTGCCAGCAGCCATTTGCGGCGGGACACCGGGGAGCTGTTTTTT. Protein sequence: CASSHLRRDTGELFF.

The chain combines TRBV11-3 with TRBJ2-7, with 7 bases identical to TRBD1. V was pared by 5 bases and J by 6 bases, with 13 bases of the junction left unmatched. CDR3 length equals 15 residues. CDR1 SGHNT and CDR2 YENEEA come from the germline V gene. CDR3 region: CASSLGDSLPLEQYF. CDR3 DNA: TGTGCCAGCAGCCTCGGGGACAGCTTACCCCTCGAGCAGTACTTC.

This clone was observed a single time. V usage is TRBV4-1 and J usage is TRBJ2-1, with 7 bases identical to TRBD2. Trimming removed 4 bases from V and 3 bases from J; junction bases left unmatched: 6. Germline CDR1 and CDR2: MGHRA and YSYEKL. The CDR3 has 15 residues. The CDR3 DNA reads TGCGCCAGCAGCCCTAGGCGGGGGTTCTACAATGAGCAGTTCTTC. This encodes CASSPRRGFYNEQFF.